This TCR beta chain was obtained from a study of regulatory T cells in long-lasting Graves disease. At least ten counts were recorded for this clonotype. The time point is: newly diagnosed GD, antithyroid drugs for less than 3 months. RNA isolated from PBMCs was used to make the TCR library. For TCR beta, libraries came from iRepertoire HTBI primers and Arm-PCR of CDR3 regions. MiXCR, applied by TCRdb to the multiplex PCR reads, yields one record per CDR3 protein. The table includes roughly 520,000 distinct CDR3 sequences, 12% detected once. The same sample was also used in a study of T cells in Graves' hyperthyroidism and ophthalmopathy.

The TCR sequence derives from a woman aged 30 to 39 with Graves disease. Sample: peripheral blood mononuclear cells (PBMCs), taken at new diagnosis, from a patient treated with antithyroid drugs.

In DNA form, the CDR3 reads TGTGCCAGCAGCCAAGTCGGACCCTACCAGTACTTC. Its protein is CASSQVGPYQYF. The V call is TRBV3-1, the J call TRBJ2-7; D is unclear. From germline, CDR1 is LGHDT and CDR2 YNNKEL (reference sequence). V was pared by 1 base and J by 10 bases, with 11 bases between. The CDR3 is 12 amino acids.